This is a list of T cell receptor beta chains from one sample in a study of CD8 T cells in ankylosing spondylitis. TCRdb analysed the 5' RACE reads with MiXCR anew, one entry per CDR3 protein. This sample has almost 45,000 distinct CDR3 sequences, with approximately 9.9% found just once. The specimen was blood, either unsorted or a sorted T cell fraction (not recorded which). These receptors originate from a male donor with ankylosing spondylitis or in good health (not recorded which). The CDR3 runs from the conserved cysteine through the conserved F or W. The order of the fields is D gene, clone size, J gene, V gene, CDR3 length, CDR3 protein, CDR3 DNA. The D gene is left open where the match is weak. Rows give clone size only sometimes, using once, few, many, or a class for an expanded clone.

- | many | TRBJ2-5 | TRBV14 | 13 | CASSQRSVETQYF | TGTGCCAGCAGCCAGAGGAGCGTCGAGACCCAGTACTTC
TRBD2 | few | TRBJ2-2 | TRBV2 | 14 | CASYSGGGTGELFF | TGTGCCAGCTATAGCGGGGGGGGCACCGGGGAGCTGTTTTTT
- | many | TRBJ2-1 | TRBV4-2 | 14 | CASSQGADPGEQFF | TGTGCCAGCAGCCAAGGAGCAGACCCGGGTGAGCAGTTCTTC
- | - | TRBJ2-1 | TRBV29-1 | 16 | CSVELPAGTPYNEQFF | TGCAGCGTTGAACTCCCGGCGGGGACCCCCTACAATGAGCAGTTCTTC
TRBD1 | many | TRBJ2-1 | TRBV25-1 | 13 | CASNPQGRREQFF | TGTGCCAGCAATCCACAGGGGCGTCGTGAGCAGTTCTTC
- | many | TRBJ1-2 | TRBV28 | 15 | CASSLLDELFGGYTF | TGTGCCAGCAGTTTGTTGGACGAGCTTTTTGGGGGCTACACCTTC
TRBD1 | many | TRBJ1-1 | TRBV5-1 | 15 | CASRLRQGRDTEAFF | TGCGCCAGCAGGCTTCGACAGGGGCGGGACACTGAAGCTTTCTTT
TRBD2 | - | TRBJ2-7 | TRBV11-2 | 17 | CASSPPGLAHDAYEQYF | TGTGCCAGCAGCCCTCCGGGACTAGCCCACGATGCCTACGAGCAGTACTTC
- | many | TRBJ2-5 | TRBV20-1 | 12 | CSARKTGETQYF | TGCAGTGCTAGGAAAACAGGGGAGACCCAGTACTTC
TRBD2 | - | TRBJ2-2 | TRBV3-1 | 19 | CALSLYLAGGPERTGELFF | TGTGCCCTCAGTTTATATCTAGCGGGGGGGCCGGAGAGAACCGGGGAGCTGTTTTTT
TRBD1 | few | TRBJ2-6 | TRBV12-3/TRBV12-4 | 18 | CAIFWTGGANSGANVLTF | TGTGCCATCTTCTGGACAGGGGGCGCGAACTCTGGGGCCAACGTCCTGACTTTC
- | many | TRBJ1-2 | TRBV5-6 | 14 | CASSRLEAGYGYTF | TGTGCCAGCAGCCGCTTGGAAGCCGGATATGGCTACACCTTC
- | once | TRBJ2-6 | TRBV12-3/TRBV12-4 | 15 | CASSSTVSGASVLTF | TGTGCCAGCAGTTCGACGGTCTCAGGGGCCAGCGTCCTGACTTTC
TRBD2 | - | TRBJ2-1 | TRBV7-9 | 14 | CASSSPGLANEQFF | TGTGCCAGCAGCTCCCCGGGACTAGCAAATGAGCAGTTCTTC
- | - | TRBJ1-3 | TRBV5-6 | 13 | CASSPGTGNTIYF | TGTGCCAGCAGCCCCGGAACTGGAAACACCATATATTTT
- | many | TRBJ2-7 | TRBV5-1 | 14 | CASSPLRGRGEQYF | TGCGCCAGCAGCCCATTGCGGGGTAGGGGGGAGCAGTACTTC
- | many | TRBJ1-5 | TRBV20-1 | 16 | CSASGAFLDSNQPQHF | TGCAGTGCTAGCGGGGCCTTCCTCGATAGCAATCAGCCCCAGCATTTT
- | - | TRBJ1-2 | TRBV28 | 14 | CASSSGRRNYGYTF | TGTGCCAGCAGTTCGGGACGGAGAAACTATGGCTACACCTTC
TRBD2 | many | TRBJ2-3 | TRBV12-3/TRBV12-4 | 17 | CASSSDLAGGPTDTQYF | TGTGCCAGCAGCTCCGATCTAGCGGGGGGGCCGACAGATACGCAGTATTTT
- | - | TRBJ2-1 | TRBV29-1 | 11 | CSVFLLNEQFF | TGCAGCGTTTTTTTGCTCAATGAGCAGTTCTTC
TRBD1 | medium-sized | TRBJ1-1 | TRBV6-5 | 13 | CASSYPTGAGAFF | TGTGCCAGCAGTTATCCTACAGGGGCGGGAGCTTTCTTT
- | many | TRBJ1-3 | TRBV12-3/TRBV12-4 | 14 | CASSYRTSGNTIYF | TGTGCCAGCAGCTACAGGACCTCTGGAAACACCATATATTTT
- | few | TRBJ2-2 | TRBV3-1 | 16 | CASSQVVGTITGELFF | TGTGCCAGCAGCCAAGTCGTGGGAACCATCACCGGGGAGCTGTTTTTT
- | many | TRBJ2-7 | TRBV12-3/TRBV12-4 | 12 | CASTHDGYEQYF | TGTGCCAGCACCCATGATGGGTACGAGCAGTACTTC
- | many | TRBJ2-1 | TRBV5-1 | 12 | CASSLGPAAQFF | TGCGCCAGCAGCTTGGGACCCGCAGCGCAGTTCTTC
- | many | TRBJ2-1 | TRBV12-3/TRBV12-4 | 16 | CASSRIAYSSYNEQFF | TGTGCCAGCAGCCGCATAGCTTACAGCTCCTACAATGAGCAGTTCTTC
- | medium-sized | TRBJ2-3 | TRBV10-3 | 14 | CAISLPDPRDTQYF | TGTGCCATCAGCCTACCGGACCCCCGGGATACGCAGTATTTT
- | few | TRBJ1-6 | TRBV3-1 | 15 | CASSQVEDYNSPLHF | TGCGCCAGCAGCCAAGTCGAGGATTATAATTCACCCCTCCACTTT
TRBD2 | many | TRBJ2-1 | TRBV20-1 | 19 | CSARDRSGGQRGVYNEQFF | TGCAGTGCTAGAGATCGTAGCGGGGGGCAAAGGGGGGTTTACAATGAGCAGTTCTTC
TRBD1 | many | TRBJ2-5 | TRBV28 | 15 | CASSLAPTGEETQYF | TGTGCCAGCAGTTTAGCCCCTACAGGGGAAGAGACCCAGTACTTC
- | - | TRBJ1-4 | TRBV7-9 | 13 | CASSLENGEKLFF | TGTGCCAGCAGCTTAGAGAATGGCGAAAAACTGTTTTTT
- | many | TRBJ2-5 | TRBV5-1 | 12 | CASSDRQETQYF | TGCGCCAGCAGTGACAGGCAAGAGACCCAGTACTTC
- | - | TRBJ2-3 | TRBV11-3 | 14 | CASSLGGDADTQYF | TGTGCCAGCAGCTTAGGAGGGGACGCCGATACGCAGTATTTT
- | many | TRBJ2-1 | TRBV5-1 | 14 | CASSPLDSYNEQFF | TGCGCCAGCAGCCCTCTGGACAGTTACAATGAGCAGTTCTTC
TRBD2 | many | TRBJ2-5 | TRBV10-3 | 15 | CAIRDSGDDQETQYF | TGTGCCATCAGAGATAGCGGGGATGATCAAGAGACCCAGTACTTC